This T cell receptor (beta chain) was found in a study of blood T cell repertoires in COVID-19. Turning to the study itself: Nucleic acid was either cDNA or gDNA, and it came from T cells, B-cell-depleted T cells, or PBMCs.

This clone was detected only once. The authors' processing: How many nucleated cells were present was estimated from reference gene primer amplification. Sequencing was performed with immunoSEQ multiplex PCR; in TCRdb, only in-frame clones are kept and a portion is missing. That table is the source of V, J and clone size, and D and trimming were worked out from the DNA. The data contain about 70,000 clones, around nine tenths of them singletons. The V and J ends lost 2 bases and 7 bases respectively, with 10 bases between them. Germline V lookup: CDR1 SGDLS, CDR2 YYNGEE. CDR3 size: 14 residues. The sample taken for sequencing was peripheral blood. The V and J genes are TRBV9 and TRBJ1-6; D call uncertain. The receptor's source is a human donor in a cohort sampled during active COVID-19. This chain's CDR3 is CASSVGIGNSPLHF. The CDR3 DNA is TGTGCCAGCAGCGTGGGCATAGGAAATTCACCCCTCCACTTT.